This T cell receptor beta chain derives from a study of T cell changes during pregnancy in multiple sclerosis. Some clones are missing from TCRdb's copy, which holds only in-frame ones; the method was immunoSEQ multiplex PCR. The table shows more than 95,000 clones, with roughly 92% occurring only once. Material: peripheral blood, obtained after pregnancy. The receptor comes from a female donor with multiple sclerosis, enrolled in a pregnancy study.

The CDR3: CASRDSISTDTQYF. CDR3 coding DNA: TGTGCCAGCAGAGACAGCATTTCAACAGATACGCAGTATTTT. The chain is built from TRBV27 and TRBJ2-3, with a possible D match to TRBD1 (5 bases). The CDR3 consists of 14 residues. V shed 6 bases and J shed 3 bases, with 13 bases lying between them. CDR1 and CDR2 (germline): MNHEY, SMNVEV (reference sequence).